The subject of this entry is one T cell receptor beta chain. Its antigen is currently unknown. Trimming at V came to 5 bases and at J to 2 bases, leaving 10 bases not matched to a gene. CDR1 and CDR2 (germline): SGHTA, FQGNSA. This CDR3 has 16 amino acids. This sample is drawn from a study of cytomegalovirus exposure and HLA in healthy donors. General observations from the study: In an earlier analysis, in several hundred donors, most V segments appeared productive either ~90% or ~30% of the time.

PCR was performed using 60 Vbeta and 13 Jbeta primers. TCRdb's copy holds only in-frame clones and misses some; the assay was immunoSEQ multiplex PCR. Of around 160,000 clones listed, roughly two thirds are singletons. The chain couples TRBV7-2 to TRBJ2-7; 9 bases are shared with TRBD1. Sequencing was performed on PBMCs. The clonotype comes from a woman between 40 and 50 years old in good health and CMV-seropositive. Here the CDR3 reads CASSHGQGKFPYEQYF. The DNA for the CDR3 is TGTGCCAGCAGCCACGGACAGGGGAAATTTCCCTACGAGCAGTACTTC.